The clone carrying this TCR beta chain is a singleton in its sample. Original processing notes: Using reference gene primer amplification, nucleated cell counts were estimated. The assay was immunoSEQ multiplex PCR, and TCRdb's table has in-frame clones only and misses some. V, J and clone size are taken as reported in that table, and D and trimming were inferred from the DNA itself. The sample holds about 190,000 clones, less than 90% seen once. The data stem from a study of blood T cell repertoires in COVID-19. Study overall: Sources were T cells, B-cell-depleted T cells, or PBMCs; the material itself was cDNA or gDNA.

Germline V gene lookup returns CDR1 MNHEY and CDR2 SVGEGT. This CDR3 is built from 16 residues. Trimming removed 4 bases from V and 4 bases from J, with 17 bases in between. The material sequenced was peripheral blood. The source of this sequence is a woman aged 40 to 49 with acute or convalescent COVID-19. This chain connects TRBV6-2 or TRBV6-3 to TRBJ2-4; weak D call: TRBD2 (6 bases). CDR3 nucleotide sequence: TGTGCCAGCAGTTCCCACTATAGCGGTAATAAAAACATTCAGTACTTC. Protein product: CASSSHYSGNKNIQYF.